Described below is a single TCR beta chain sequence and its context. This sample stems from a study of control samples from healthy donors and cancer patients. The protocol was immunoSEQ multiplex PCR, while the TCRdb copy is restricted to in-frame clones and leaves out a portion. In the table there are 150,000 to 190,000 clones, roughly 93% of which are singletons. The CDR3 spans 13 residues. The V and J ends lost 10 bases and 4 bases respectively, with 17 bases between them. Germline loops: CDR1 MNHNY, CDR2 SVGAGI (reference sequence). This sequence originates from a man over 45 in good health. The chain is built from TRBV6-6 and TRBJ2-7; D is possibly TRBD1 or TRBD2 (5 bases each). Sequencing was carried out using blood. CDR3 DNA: TGTGCCATCACTAGGGGCCGTCAATACGAGCAGTACTTC. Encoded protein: CAITRGRQYEQYF.